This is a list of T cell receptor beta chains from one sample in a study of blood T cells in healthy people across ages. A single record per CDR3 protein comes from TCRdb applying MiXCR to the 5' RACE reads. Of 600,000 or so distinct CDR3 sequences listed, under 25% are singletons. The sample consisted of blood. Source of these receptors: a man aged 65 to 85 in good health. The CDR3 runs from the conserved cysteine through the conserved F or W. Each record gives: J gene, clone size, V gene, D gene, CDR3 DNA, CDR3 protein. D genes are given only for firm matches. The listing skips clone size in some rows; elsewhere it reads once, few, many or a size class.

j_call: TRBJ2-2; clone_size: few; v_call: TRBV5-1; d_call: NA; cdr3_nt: TGCGCCAGCAGCTTGGCCTCAGGGAACTCCGGGGAGCTGTTTTTT; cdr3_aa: CASSLASGNSGELFF
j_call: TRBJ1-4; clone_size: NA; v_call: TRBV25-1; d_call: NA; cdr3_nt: TGTGCCAGCAGCAATACCGGGACGGGTATTGAAAAACTGTTTTTT; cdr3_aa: CASSNTGTGIEKLFF
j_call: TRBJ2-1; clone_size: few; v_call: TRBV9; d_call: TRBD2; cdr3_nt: TGTGCCAGCAGCGTAGTTCCCGGAACTAGGACTAGCGGGATTCGGAATGAGCAGTTCTTC; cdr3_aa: CASSVVPGTRTSGIRNEQFF
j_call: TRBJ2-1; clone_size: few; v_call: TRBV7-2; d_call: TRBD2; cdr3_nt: TGTGCCAGCGGCTTATCTGCGGGAGCAAAGACAAATGAGCAGTTCTTC; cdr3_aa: CASGLSAGAKTNEQFF
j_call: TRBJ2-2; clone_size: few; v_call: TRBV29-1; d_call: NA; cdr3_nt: TGCAGCGTTGGACCCAGCGGAGCGAACACCGGGGAGCTGTTTTTT; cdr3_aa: CSVGPSGANTGELFF
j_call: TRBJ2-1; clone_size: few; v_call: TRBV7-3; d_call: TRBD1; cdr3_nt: TGTGCCAGCAGCTTTCCGGGACAGACTTACAATGAGCAGTTCTTC; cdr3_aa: CASSFPGQTYNEQFF
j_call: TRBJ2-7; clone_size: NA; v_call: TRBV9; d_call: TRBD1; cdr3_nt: TGTGCCAGCAGCGCCGAGGGGGCCAGCTCCTACGAGCAGTGCTTC; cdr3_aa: CASSAEGASSYEQCF
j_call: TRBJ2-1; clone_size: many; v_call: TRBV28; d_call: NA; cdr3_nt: TGTGCCAGCAGTCCACTTAGGGGGGGTTTCTTGGGGGGCAATGAGCAGTTCTTC; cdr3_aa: CASSPLRGGFLGGNEQFF
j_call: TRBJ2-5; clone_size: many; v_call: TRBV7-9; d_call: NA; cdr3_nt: TGTGCCAGCAGCTCGCCGATGGTCGCGGAGCAGTACTTC; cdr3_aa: CASSSPMVAEQYF
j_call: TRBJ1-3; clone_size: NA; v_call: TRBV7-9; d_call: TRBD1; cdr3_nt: TGTGCCAGCAGTTTCTCGGGACAGCCGAACACCATATATTTT; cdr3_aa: CASSFSGQPNTIYF
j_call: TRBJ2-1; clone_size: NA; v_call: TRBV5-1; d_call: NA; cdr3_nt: TGCGCCAGCAGCTCGCAGGGGACATCCTACAATGAGCAGTTCTTC; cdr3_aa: CASSSQGTSYNEQFF
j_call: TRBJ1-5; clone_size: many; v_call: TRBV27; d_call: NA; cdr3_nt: TGTGCCAGCAGTTTGTGGAGCAATCAGCCCCAGCATTTT; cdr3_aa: CASSLWSNQPQHF
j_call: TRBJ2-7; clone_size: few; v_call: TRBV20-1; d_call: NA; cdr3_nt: TGCAGTGCGTCCGGGACGGCATCCTACGAGCAGTACTTC; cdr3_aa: CSASGTASYEQYF
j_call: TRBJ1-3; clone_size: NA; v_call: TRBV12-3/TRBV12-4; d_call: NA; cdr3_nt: TGTGCCAGCAGTGCGGGAGGAAACACCATATATTTT; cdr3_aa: CASSAGGNTIYF
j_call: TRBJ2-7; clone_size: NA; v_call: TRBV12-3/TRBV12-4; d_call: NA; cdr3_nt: TGTGCCAGCAGTCGGGGCCCAGTCGAGCAGTACTTC; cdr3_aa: CASSRGPVEQYF
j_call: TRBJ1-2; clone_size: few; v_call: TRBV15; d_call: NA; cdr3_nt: TGTGCCACCAGCAGAGACGGGGGCGATGGCTACACCTTC; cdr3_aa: CATSRDGGDGYTF
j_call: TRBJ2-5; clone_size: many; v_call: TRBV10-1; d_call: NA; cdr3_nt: TGCGCCAGCAGTGAGGGCAGCTCTGGGGGGACCCAGTACTTC; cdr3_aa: CASSEGSSGGTQYF
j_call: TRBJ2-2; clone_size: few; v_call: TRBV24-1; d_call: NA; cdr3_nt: TGTGCCACCAGTGACCTCGGAGCCACCGGGGAGCTGTTTTTT; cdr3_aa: CATSDLGATGELFF
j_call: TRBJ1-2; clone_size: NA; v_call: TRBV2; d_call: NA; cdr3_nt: TGTGCCAGCAGTGAGGAGGGATTCGGCTATGGCTACACCTTC; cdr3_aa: CASSEEGFGYGYTF
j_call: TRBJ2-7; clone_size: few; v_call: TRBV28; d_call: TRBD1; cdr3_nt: TGTGCCAGCAGGACAGGGGGCCCTACCTCCTACGAGCAGTACTTC; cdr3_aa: CASRTGGPTSYEQYF
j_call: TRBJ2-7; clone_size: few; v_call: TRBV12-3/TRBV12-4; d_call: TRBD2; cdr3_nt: TGTGCCAGCACCCCAGGGACTAGCGGACATGGGGAGCAGTACTTC; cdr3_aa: CASTPGTSGHGEQYF
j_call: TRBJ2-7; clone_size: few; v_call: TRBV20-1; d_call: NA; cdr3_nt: TGCAGTGCTAGCTTAGGGAGGTACGAGCAGTACTTC; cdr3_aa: CSASLGRYEQYF
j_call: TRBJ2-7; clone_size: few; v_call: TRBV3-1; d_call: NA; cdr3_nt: TGTGCCAGCAGCCCGGGGCGGGAAAGCTCCTACGAGCAGTACTTC; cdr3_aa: CASSPGRESSYEQYF
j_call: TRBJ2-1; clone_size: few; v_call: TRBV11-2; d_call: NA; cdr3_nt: TGTGCCAGCAGCTTAGAAGGTAGCTCTCACAATGAGCAGTTCTTC; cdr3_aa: CASSLEGSSHNEQFF
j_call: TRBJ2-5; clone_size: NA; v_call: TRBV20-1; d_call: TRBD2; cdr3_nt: TGCAGTGCTAAGACGGGAGGGCCAGAGACCCAGTACTTC; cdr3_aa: CSAKTGGPETQYF
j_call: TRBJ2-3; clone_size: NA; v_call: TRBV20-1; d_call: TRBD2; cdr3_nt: TGCAGTGCTTCGGGAATAGCGGGAGGGCCATCAGATACGCAGTATTTT; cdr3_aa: CSASGIAGGPSDTQYF
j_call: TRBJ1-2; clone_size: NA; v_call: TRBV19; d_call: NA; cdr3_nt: TGTGCCAGTAGTATCAGGGCATCAAGCTATGGCTACACCTTC; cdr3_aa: CASSIRASSYGYTF
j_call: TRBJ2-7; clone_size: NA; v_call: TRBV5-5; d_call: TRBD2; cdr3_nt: TGTGCCAGCAGCTTGGTAGCGGGAGAGTTCGGCGAGCAGTACTTC; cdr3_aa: CASSLVAGEFGEQYF
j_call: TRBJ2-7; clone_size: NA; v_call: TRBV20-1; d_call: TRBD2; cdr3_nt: TGCAGTGCCAAAGATAGCGGGAGTAGTTACGAGCAGTACTTC; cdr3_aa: CSAKDSGSSYEQYF
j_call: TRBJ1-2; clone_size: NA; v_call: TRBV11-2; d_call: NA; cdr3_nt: TGTGCCAGCAGCTTAGATTCCGGGGGAGTTGGAGGGGCGAGGTACTATGGCTACACCTTC; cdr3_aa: CASSLDSGGVGGARYYGYTF
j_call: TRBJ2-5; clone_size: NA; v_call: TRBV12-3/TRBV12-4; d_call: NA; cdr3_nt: TGTGCCAGCAGCAACGGACAGTCAACTAGACTCGAGACCCAGTACTTC; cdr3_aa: CASSNGQSTRLETQYF
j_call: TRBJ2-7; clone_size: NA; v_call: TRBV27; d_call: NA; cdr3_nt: TGTGCCAGCAGTTTAGTGGGCCAGGGTGGGACCTACGAGCAGTACTTC; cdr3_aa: CASSLVGQGGTYEQYF
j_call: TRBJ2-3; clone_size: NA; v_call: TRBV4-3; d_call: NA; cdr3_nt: TGCGCCAGCAGCCGGACTCTTCTCGCGGGAGATACGCAGTATTTT; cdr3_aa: CASSRTLLAGDTQYF
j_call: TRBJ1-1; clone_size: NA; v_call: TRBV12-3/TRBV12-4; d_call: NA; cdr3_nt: TGTGCCAGCAGTTTAGCGTTGAGAAACACTGAAGCTTTCTTT; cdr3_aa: CASSLALRNTEAFF
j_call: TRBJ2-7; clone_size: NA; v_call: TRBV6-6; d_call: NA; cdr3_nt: TGTGCCAGCAGGATAGGGGATCCCTCCTACGAGCAGTACTTC; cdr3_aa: CASRIGDPSYEQYF
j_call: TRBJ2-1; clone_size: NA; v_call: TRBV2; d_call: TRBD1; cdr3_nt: TGTGCCAGCAGTGAGGACAGGGGCGATGAGCAGTTCTTC; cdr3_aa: CASSEDRGDEQFF
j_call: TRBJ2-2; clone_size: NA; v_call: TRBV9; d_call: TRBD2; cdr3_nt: TGTGCCAGCAGTGATAGCGGGAGGTACACCGGGGAGCTGTTTTTT; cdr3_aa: CASSDSGRYTGELFF
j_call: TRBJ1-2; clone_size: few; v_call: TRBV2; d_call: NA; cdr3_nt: TGTGCCAGCAGTGAAGACAGGGTTGGCTACACCTTC; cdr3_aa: CASSEDRVGYTF
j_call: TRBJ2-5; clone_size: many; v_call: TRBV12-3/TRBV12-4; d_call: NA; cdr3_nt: TGTGCCAGCAGTTTAGCGCATCGGGGTGAGACCCAGTACTTC; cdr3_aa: CASSLAHRGETQYF
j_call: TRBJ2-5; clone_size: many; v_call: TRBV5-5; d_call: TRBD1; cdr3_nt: TGTGCCAGCAGCTCCCGGACAGGGTCAGTGACCCAGTACTTC; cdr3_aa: CASSSRTGSVTQYF
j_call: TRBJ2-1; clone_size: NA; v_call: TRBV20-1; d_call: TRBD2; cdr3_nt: TGCAGTGCTAGCCGTCGCCCGGGACTAGCGGGAGGTGGGGCCTACAATGAGCAGTTCTTC; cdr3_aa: CSASRRPGLAGGGAYNEQFF
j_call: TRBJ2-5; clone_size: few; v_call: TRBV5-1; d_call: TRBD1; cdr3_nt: TGCGCCAGCAGCTTGACAGACAGGGGGGGAGAGACCCAGTACTTC; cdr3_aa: CASSLTDRGGETQYF
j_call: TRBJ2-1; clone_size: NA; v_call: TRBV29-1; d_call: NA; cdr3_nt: TGCAGCGTTGAGAACGGTCTCTCCTACATTGAGCAGTTCTTC; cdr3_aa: CSVENGLSYIEQFF
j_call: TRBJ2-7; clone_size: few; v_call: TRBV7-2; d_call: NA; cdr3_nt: TGTGCCAGCAGCCCACCCGGACAAAACTACGAGCAGTACTTC; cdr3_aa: CASSPPGQNYEQYF
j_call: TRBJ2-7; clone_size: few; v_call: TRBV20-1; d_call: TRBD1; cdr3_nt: TGCAGTGCTCTTACCGACAGGGTGGGCGAGCAGTACTTC; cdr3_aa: CSALTDRVGEQYF
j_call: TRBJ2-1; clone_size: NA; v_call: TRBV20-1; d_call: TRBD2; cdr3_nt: TGCAGTGCTAGACGGGGGACCCTAGCGGGAGTGAATGAGCAGTTCTTC; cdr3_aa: CSARRGTLAGVNEQFF
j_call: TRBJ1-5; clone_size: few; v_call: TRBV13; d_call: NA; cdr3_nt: TGTGCCAGCAGCTTCGATATGGGGGGAAATCAGCCCCAGCATTTT; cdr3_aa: CASSFDMGGNQPQHF
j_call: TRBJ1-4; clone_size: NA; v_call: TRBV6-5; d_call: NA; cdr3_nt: TGTGCCGGCAGTTACGCCAGGGGACGGCTGTTTTTT; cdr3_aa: CAGSYARGRLFF
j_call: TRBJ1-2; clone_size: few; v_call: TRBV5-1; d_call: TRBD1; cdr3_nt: TGCGCCAGCAGCCTGGACAGGGGGCATTATGGCTACACCTTC; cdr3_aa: CASSLDRGHYGYTF
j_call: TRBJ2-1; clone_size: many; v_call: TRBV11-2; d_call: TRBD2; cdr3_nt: TGTGCCAGCACCAACCCGGGGCTAGCGGGCCTGGGCAATGAGCAGTTCTTC; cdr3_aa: CASTNPGLAGLGNEQFF